This TCR beta chain was recovered during a study of blood T cells in healthy people across ages. Study outcomes and limitations: Researchers said unsorted PBMCs prevented a conclusive naive versus antigen-experienced comparison. Roughly linear declines in TCR beta diversity per million T cells occurred with age.

Together with a sample-barcoded 5' primer, a J-beta primer mix was included in a second PCR lasting roughly 6 to 12 cycles. TCRdb redid the calling of the 5' RACE reads with MiXCR, one entry per CDR3 protein. The profile shows more than 500,000 distinct CDR3 sequences, 25% to 30% of them singletons. This clonotype was detected ten times or more. Its antigen remains unknown. The specimen sequenced was blood. The receptor comes from a woman aged 65 to 85 in good health.

For the CDR3, the DNA is TGTGCCAGCAGCTTTAACGGGGGGGAGACCCAGTACTTC. Translated, it gives CASSFNGGETQYF. The gene calls are TRBV7-2 and TRBJ2-5; 7 bases fit TRBD2. The CDR3 has 13 residues. Germline-derived CDR1 and CDR2 are SGHTA and FQGNSA. J was trimmed by 5 bases and V by 3 bases; bases with no gene match: 3.